This entry lists 8 T cell receptor beta chains sequenced from one sample in a study of blood T cell repertoires in COVID-19. The protocol was immunoSEQ multiplex PCR, while the TCRdb copy is restricted to in-frame clones and leaves out a portion. The sample carries roughly 150,000 clones, 75% to 90% recorded once. The source material was peripheral blood. The receptor set was obtained from a man in his late teens or twenties with COVID-19, enrolled during active disease.

The count of this clone is one. J is TRBJ1-6 and V is TRBV19; the D gene is possibly TRBD1 (6 bases). The CDR3 is made up of 16 amino acids. Per germline, CDR1 LNHDA and CDR2 SQIVND (reference sequence). V shed 5 bases and J shed 5 bases, with 16 bases lying between them. CDR3 bases: TGTGCCAGTAGTCTTCAATTCAGGGGAGATAATTCACCCCTCCACTTT. It encodes CASSLQFRGDNSPLHF.

This clone was observed a few times. The genes are TRBV14 and TRBJ2-5; D may be TRBD2 (6 bases). This CDR3 has 16 residues. The germline gives CDR1 SGHDN, CDR2 FVKESK. The V gene lost 3 bases and the J gene lost 1 base, with 15 bases spanning the gap. CDR3 coding DNA: TGTGCCAGCAGCCACGAGCGGGTTTCAATCCAAGAGACCCAGTACTTC. It yields the protein CASSHERVSIQETQYF.

The CDR3: CASSFVNGRGTSNEQFF. The CDR3 DNA sequence: TGTGCCAGCAGTTTCGTGAACGGGAGGGGCACATCTAATGAGCAGTTCTTC. The chain recombines TRBV27 with TRBJ2-1, with 8 bases identical to TRBD2. Looked up from germline, CDR1 is MNHEY and CDR2 is SMNVEV (reference sequence). The trim removed 3 bases at V and 7 bases at J, leaving 14 bases unmatched. The CDR3 sequence is 17 residues long.

V gene TRBV19 combines with J gene TRBJ1-6, with D perhaps TRBD1 (6 bases). This CDR3 contains 17 residues. Trimming removed 3 bases at V and 5 bases at J, with 17 bases between. CDR1 and CDR2 from the germline V gene are LNHDA and SQIVND (reference sequence). In DNA form, the CDR3 reads TGTGCCAGTAGTATTGGCGGTCGGGGACAAAATAATTCACCCCTCCACTTT. Its translation: CASSIGGRGQNNSPLHF.

The chain links TRBV7-9 to TRBJ2-7; the match to TRBD2 covers 8 bases. The CDR3 sequence is 15 residues long. Germline V lookup: CDR1 SEHNR, CDR2 FQNEAQ (reference sequence). Unmatched junction bases numbered 9, after V lost 5 bases and J lost 3 bases. CDR3 in DNA: TGTGCCAGCAGCGGTCCGAGCGGGAGTAGCTACGAGCAGTACTTC. Protein product: CASSGPSGSSYEQYF.

V is TRBV3-1 (or the pseudogene TRBV3-2) and J is TRBJ2-4; a possible D gene is TRBD1 (6 bases). Germline V lookup: CDR1 LGHDT, CDR2 YNNKEL (reference sequence). This CDR3 comprises 16 residues. Between the trimmed V and J ends, which lost 4 bases and 0 bases, there was a span of 13 bases. In DNA, the CDR3 is TGTGCCAGCAGCCGGACAGAGACACTAGCCAAAAACATTCAGTACTTC. Translated: CASSRTETLAKNIQYF.

The count of this clone is one. Its ends do not fully match the called genes, so a read error is possible. The chain uses TRBV27 and TRBJ2-2; D remains unclear. The germline CDR1 and CDR2 sequences are MNHEY and SMNVEV (reference sequence). The CDR3 covers 14 residues. The CDR3 sequence: CATSLRQFTGELFF. The DNA of the CDR3 is TGTGCCACCAGTTTAAGACAATTTACCGGGGAGCTGTTTTTT.

The V gene is TRBV28, the J gene TRBJ1-5; 8 nucleotides agree with TRBD1. Germline V gives CDR1 MDHEN, CDR2 SYDVKM. The ends lost 6 bases at V and 2 bases at J; junction bases unmatched: 15. CDR3 length: 18 amino acids. Written as DNA, the CDR3 is TGTGCCAGCAGCTCGGACAGGGTTGTGGGGATGGGCAATCAGCCCCAGCATTTT. Translating gives CASSSDRVVGMGNQPQHF.